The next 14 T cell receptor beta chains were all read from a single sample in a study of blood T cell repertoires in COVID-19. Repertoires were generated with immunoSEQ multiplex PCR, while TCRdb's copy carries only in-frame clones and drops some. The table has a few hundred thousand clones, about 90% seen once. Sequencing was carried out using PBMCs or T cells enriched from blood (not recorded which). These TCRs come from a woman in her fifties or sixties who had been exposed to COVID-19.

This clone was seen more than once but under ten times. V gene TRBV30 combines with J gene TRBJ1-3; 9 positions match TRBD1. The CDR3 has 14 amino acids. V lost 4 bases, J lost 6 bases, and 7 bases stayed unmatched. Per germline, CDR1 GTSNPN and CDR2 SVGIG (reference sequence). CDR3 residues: CAWILRDRVNTIYF. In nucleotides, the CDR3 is TGTGCCTGGATCCTCCGGGACAGGGTAAACACCATATATTTT. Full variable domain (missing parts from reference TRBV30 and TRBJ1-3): SQTIHQWPATLVQPVGSPLSLECTVEGTSNPNLYWYRQAAGRGLQLLFYSVGIGQISSEVPQNLSASRPQDRQFILSSKKLLLSDSGFYLCAWILRDRVNTIYFGEGSWLTVV.

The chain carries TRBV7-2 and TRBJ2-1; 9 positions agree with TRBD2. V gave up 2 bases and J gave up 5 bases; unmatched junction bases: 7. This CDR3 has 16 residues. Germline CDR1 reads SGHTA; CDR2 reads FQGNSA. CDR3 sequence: CASSLYLAGQDNEQFF. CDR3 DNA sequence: TGTGCCAGCAGCTTATACCTAGCGGGGCAGGACAATGAGCAGTTCTTC.

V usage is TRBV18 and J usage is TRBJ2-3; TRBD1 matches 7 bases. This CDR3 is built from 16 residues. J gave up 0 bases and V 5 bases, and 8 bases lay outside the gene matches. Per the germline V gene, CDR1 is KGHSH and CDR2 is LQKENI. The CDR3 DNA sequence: TGTGCCAGCTCAAGAACTAGGGACAGCAGCACAGATACGCAGTATTTT. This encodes CASSRTRDSSTDTQYF.

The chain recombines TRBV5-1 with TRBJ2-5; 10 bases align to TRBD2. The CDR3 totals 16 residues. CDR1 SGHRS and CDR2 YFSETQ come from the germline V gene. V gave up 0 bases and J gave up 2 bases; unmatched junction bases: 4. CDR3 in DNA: TGCGCCAGCAGCTTGGGAGGACTAGCGGTACAAGAGACCCAGTACTTC. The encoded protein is CASSLGGLAVQETQYF. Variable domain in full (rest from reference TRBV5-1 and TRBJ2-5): KAGVTQTPRYLIKTRGQQVTLSCSPISGHRSVSWYQQTPGQGLQFLFEYFSETQRNKGNFPGRFSGRQFSNSRSEMNVSTLELGDSALYLCASSLGGLAVQETQYFGPGTRLLVL.

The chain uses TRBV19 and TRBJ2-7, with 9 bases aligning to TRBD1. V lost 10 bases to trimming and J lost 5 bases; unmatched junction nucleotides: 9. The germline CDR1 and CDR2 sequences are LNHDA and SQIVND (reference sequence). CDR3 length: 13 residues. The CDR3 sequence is CATSGQGSNEQYF. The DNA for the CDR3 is TGTGCCACCTCCGGACAGGGGTCTAACGAGCAGTACTTC.

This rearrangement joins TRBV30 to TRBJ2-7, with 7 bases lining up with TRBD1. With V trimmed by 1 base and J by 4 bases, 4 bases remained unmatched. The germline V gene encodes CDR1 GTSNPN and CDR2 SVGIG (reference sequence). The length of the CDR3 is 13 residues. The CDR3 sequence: CAWSADRSYEQYF. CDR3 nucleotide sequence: TGTGCCTGGAGTGCGGACAGGTCATACGAGCAGTACTTC.

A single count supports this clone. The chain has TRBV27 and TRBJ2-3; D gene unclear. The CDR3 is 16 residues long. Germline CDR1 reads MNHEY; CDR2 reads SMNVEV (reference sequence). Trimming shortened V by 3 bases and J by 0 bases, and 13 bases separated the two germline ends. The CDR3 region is CASSFDWATSTDTQYF. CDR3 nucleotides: TGTGCCAGCAGTTTCGATTGGGCAACTAGCACAGATACGCAGTATTTT.

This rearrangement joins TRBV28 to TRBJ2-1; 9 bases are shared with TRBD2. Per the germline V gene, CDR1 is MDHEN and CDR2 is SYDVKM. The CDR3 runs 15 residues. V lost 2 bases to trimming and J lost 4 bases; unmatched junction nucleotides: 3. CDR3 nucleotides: TGTGCCAGCAGTTTAGGTAGCGGGGGATACAATGAGCAGTTCTTC. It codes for CASSLGSGGYNEQFF.

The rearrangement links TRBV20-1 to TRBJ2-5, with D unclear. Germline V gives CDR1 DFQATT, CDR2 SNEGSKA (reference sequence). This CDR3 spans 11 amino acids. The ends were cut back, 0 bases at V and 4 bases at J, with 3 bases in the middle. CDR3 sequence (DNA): TGCAGTGCTAGAGAGCGAGAGACCCAGTACTTC. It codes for CSARERETQYF.

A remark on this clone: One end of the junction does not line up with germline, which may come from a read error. The CDR3 DNA is TGTGCCAGCAGCAAAATGACAGGTTCCTACAATTCACCCCTCCACTTT. Amino acid sequence: CASSKMTGSYNSPLHF. The chain links TRBV27 to TRBJ1-6, with a possible D match to TRBD1 (6 bases). The CDR3 runs to 16 residues. Germline V gene lookup returns CDR1 MNHEY and CDR2 SMNVEV (reference sequence).

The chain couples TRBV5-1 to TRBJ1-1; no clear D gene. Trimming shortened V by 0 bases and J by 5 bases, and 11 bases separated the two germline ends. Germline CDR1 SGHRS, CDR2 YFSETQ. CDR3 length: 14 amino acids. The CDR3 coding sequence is TGCGCCAGCAGCTTGGGCGGGGTCTCGACTGAAGCTTTCTTT. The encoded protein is CASSLGGVSTEAFF.

CDR3 DNA sequence: TGTGCCAGCAGTGAGAACAGAGGGTGGAATGAGCAGTTCTTC. This encodes CASSENRGWNEQFF. V gene TRBV6-1 combines with J gene TRBJ2-1, with TRBD2 as a possible D gene (5 bases). Germline V CDR1 and CDR2: MNHNS, SASEGT. Between the trimmed V and J ends, which lost 3 bases and 7 bases, there was a span of 13 bases. This CDR3 comprises 14 residues.

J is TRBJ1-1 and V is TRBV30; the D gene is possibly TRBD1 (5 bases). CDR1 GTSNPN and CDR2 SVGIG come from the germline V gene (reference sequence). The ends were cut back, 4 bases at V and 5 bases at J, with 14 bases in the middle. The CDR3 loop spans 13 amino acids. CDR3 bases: TGTGCCTGGATAACAGGTAGGATGACTGAAGCTTTCTTT. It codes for CAWITGRMTEAFF.

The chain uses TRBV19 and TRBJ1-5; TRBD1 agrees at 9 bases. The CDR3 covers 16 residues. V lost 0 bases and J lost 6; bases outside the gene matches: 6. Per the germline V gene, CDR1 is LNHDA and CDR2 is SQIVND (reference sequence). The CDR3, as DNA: TGTGCCAGTAGTATAGATACTACAGGGGGCGGTCAGCCCCAGCATTTT. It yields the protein CASSIDTTGGGQPQHF.